The clone carrying this TCR beta chain is labeled medium-sized (0.01 to 0.1%). As yet, its antigen is unknown. Described treatment: roughly 11-day PBMC culture with coronavirus spike peptide pools or control peptides (ViraFEST assay). The unexposed donor gave CD4+ T cells before the COVID-19 pandemic (2011-2018). ViraFEST used peptide pools to expand antigen-specific T cells, then sequenced TCRs. With approximately 10 days of culture completed, CD4+ T cells were isolated by negative selection. Cultured CD4+ T cell DNA underwent sequencing with the Oncomine TCR Beta short-read assay. TCRdb redid the calling of the PCR reads with MiXCR, one entry per CDR3 protein. The table includes roughly 1,500 distinct CDR3 sequences, roughly 11% detected once. The record originates from a study of vaccination and CD4 T cells after COVID-19. Study information: Convalescent cases consisted of six males and four females, of whom two were Hispanic. Samples were taken after vaccination, a median of around 76 days after dose two, with a range of 14 to 241.

The sequence derives from a human donor in good health. Sequenced material: CD4+ T cells from blood, cultured in vitro.

The CDR3 DNA follows: TGTGCCAGCAGCTCCGCCGGGCTTCCCTACAATGAGCAGTTCTTC. This codes for CASSSAGLPYNEQFF. This chain joins TRBV7-6 and TRBJ2-1; D is undetermined. The length of the CDR3 is 15 residues. CDR1 is SGHVS and CDR2 is FNYEAQ in the germline V gene. V lost 4 bases, J lost 2 bases, and 12 bases lay in between.